A single sample gave rise to the 14 T cell receptor beta chains below, sequenced in a study of T cell repertoires in cytomegalovirus infection (dated 2019 in TCRdb). The sequencer was an Illumina HiSeq 1500. TCRdb's own reprocessing of the public reads used fastp at Q25 and MiXCR and kept productive beta chains. Entries are consolidated by CDR3 protein sequence, retaining the most common genes and DNA. This sample gives hundreds of thousands of distinct CDR3 sequences in total; roughly a sixth of them show up just once. The ten largest clonotypes hold around 12% of the sample. Sequences were obtained from PBMCs. These receptors all come from a human donor in good health (CMV status not recorded). Some clones in this sample may be carry-over from other donors' samples.

The chain uses TRBV10-3 and TRBJ1-2; 8 nucleotides line up with TRBD1. The junction had 6 bases not matched to a gene; V was cut back by 4 bases and J by 2 bases. The CDR3 runs 15 residues. Germline V gives CDR1 ENHRY, CDR2 SYGVKD. CDR3 nucleotides: TGTGCCATCAGTGGCCCCGGACAGGGAAACTATGGCTACACCTTC. Its translation is CAISGPGQGNYGYTF.

This rearrangement joins TRBV12-3 or TRBV12-4 to TRBJ1-2; D uncertain. The V gene lost 2 bases and the J gene lost 3 bases, with 13 bases spanning the gap. This CDR3 is 15 amino acids long. In DNA, the CDR3 is TGTGCCAGCAGTTTAAGTGGGATCGTCGACTATGGCTACACCTTC. Translated, it gives CASSLSGIVDYGYTF.

V is TRBV6-2 or TRBV6-3 and J is TRBJ2-1, with D perhaps given as TRBD1 or TRBD2 (6 bases each). Trimming removed 6 bases from V and 9 bases from J, with 21 bases in between. The CDR3 loop spans 15 amino acids. The germline V gene has CDR1 MNHEY and CDR2 SVGEGT. In DNA form, the CDR3 reads TGTGCCAGCAGAGCTTTGGGGGGCGGATTCGGTGAGCAGTTCTTC. Its translation: CASRALGGGFGEQFF.

This chain connects TRBV7-9 to TRBJ2-5; D gene uncertain. V gave up 3 bases and J gave up 5 bases, with 10 bases separating them. This CDR3 region has 13 residues. Germline loops: CDR1 SEHNR, CDR2 FQNEAQ (reference sequence). CDR3 sequence reads: CASSFAQSETQYF. The CDR3 DNA sequence: TGTGCCAGCAGCTTTGCCCAGAGCGAGACCCAGTACTTC.

In its sample, this clonotype was seen a few times. V and J are TRBV7-9 and TRBJ2-5, with D tentatively TRBD2 (5 bases). Germline V gene data show CDR1 as SEHNR and CDR2 as FQNEAQ (reference sequence). The CDR3 is 15 amino acids. Trimming pared 5 bases from V and 4 bases from J, leaving 17 bases between. The CDR3 here is CASSPYDYTSETQYF. CDR3 DNA sequence: TGTGCCAGCAGCCCTTACGACTACACGTCAGAGACCCAGTACTTC.

This clonotype was observed a handful of times. The chain joins TRBV7-2 to TRBJ1-1; D ambiguous. V was shortened by 1 base and J by 1 base, with 10 bases between the two germline ends. The CDR3 is 15 residues long. Germline V lookup: CDR1 SGHTA, CDR2 FQGNSA. In DNA form, the CDR3 reads TGTGCCAGCAGCTTAGGGGCAGCGACGAACACTGAAGCTTTCTTT. It translates to CASSLGAATNTEAFF.

This clonotype was counted a few times. The chain couples TRBV4-2 to TRBJ2-7; 14 bases align to TRBD2. V was pared by 4 bases and J by 0 bases, with 8 bases of the junction left unmatched. This CDR3 has 18 residues. CDR1 is LGHNA and CDR2 is YNFKEQ in the germline V gene. The CDR3, as DNA: TGTGCCAGCAGCCGCCGACTAGCGGGGGGGCCTAACTCCTACGAGCAGTACTTC. This translates into CASSRRLAGGPNSYEQYF.

This rearrangement joins TRBV6-2 or TRBV6-3 to TRBJ2-1, with 7 bases aligning to TRBD2. This CDR3 comprises 18 residues. V gave up 6 bases and J gave up 0 bases; unmatched junction bases: 14. CDR1 MNHEY and CDR2 SVGEGT come from the germline V gene. The CDR3 loop reads CASRNRGRGGPSYNEQFF. The DNA of the CDR3 is TGTGCCAGCAGAAATAGGGGTCGCGGGGGTCCCTCCTACAATGAGCAGTTCTTC.

This clonotype was counted at least ten times. CDR3 DNA sequence: TGTGCCAGTAGTTCCTACAGGGGAGGAGAGACCCAGTACTTC. It translates to CASSSYRGGETQYF. The chain combines TRBV19 with TRBJ2-5; the D gene is possibly TRBD1 (7 bases). This CDR3 comprises 14 residues. The V end lost 5 bases, the J end lost 4 bases, and 14 bases lay between the germline ends. Germline CDR1 reads LNHDA; CDR2 reads SQIVND (reference sequence). Supplemented by reference TRBV19 and TRBJ2-5, the full variable domain reads DGGITQSPKYLFRKEGQNVTLSCEQNLNHDAMYWYRQDPGQGLRLIYYSQIVNDFQKGDIAEGYSVSREKKESFPLTVTSAQKNPTAFYLCASSSYRGGETQYFGPGTRLLVL.

This clonotype was seen ten or more times. J is TRBJ2-7 and V is TRBV20-1, with 8 bases matching TRBD1. From germline, CDR1 is DFQATT and CDR2 SNEGSKA (reference sequence). The CDR3 has 15 amino acids. J was trimmed by 4 bases and V by 5 bases; bases with no gene match: 13. This CDR3 reads CSAPTPGQGPYEQYF. The CDR3 bases are TGCAGTGCTCCAACTCCCGGACAGGGTCCTTACGAGCAGTACTTC.

This clonotype was detected ten times or more. The DNA of the CDR3 is TGTGCCAGCAGCTTAGGGACTAGCGGGGGAACAGATACGCAGTATTTT. Residues: CASSLGTSGGTDTQYF. This chain uses TRBV7-9 with TRBJ2-3; 13 nucleotides match TRBD2. CDR3 length: 16 residues. Trimming took 1 base from V and 3 from J; bases not matched to a gene: 1. Germline CDR1 is SEHNR and CDR2 is FQNEAQ (reference sequence).

This clonotype was recorded at least ten times. This chain links TRBV12-3 or TRBV12-4 with TRBJ2-1, with a possible D match to TRBD1 (6 bases). There are 13 residues in the CDR3. V lost 5 bases and J lost 8, with 13 bases in between. DNA of the CDR3: TGTGCCAGCAGTCGCACAGGGTTCCATGAGCAGTTCTTC. It specifies CASSRTGFHEQFF.

The J gene is TRBJ2-1, the V gene TRBV18, with 7 bases that match TRBD2. V gave up 0 bases and J gave up 13 bases; unmatched junction bases: 3. CDR1 and CDR2 from the germline V gene are KGHSH and LQKENI. There are 12 residues in the CDR3. In nucleotides, the CDR3 is TGTGCCAGCTCACCACCGGGAGGGCTACAGTTCTTC. Its translation is CASSPPGGLQFF. Based on the CDR3 plus reference TRBV18 and TRBJ2-1, the full variable domain is NAGVMQNPRHLVRRRGQEARLRCSPMKGHSHVYWYRQLPEEGLKFMVYLQKENIIDESGMPKERFSAEFPKEGPSILRIQQVVRGDSAAYFCASSPPGGLQFFGPGTRLTVL.

This clonotype was observed many times. This rearrangement joins TRBV10-3 to TRBJ2-6, with D unclear. V dropped 3 bases and J dropped 0 bases, with 9 bases sitting between them. This CDR3 region has 16 residues. Germline-derived CDR1 and CDR2 are ENHRY and SYGVKD. Written as DNA, the CDR3 is TGTGCCATCAGTGACGCGTCAGTCTCTGGGGCCAACGTCCTGACTTTC. Protein: CAISDASVSGANVLTF.